The clone carrying this T cell receptor (beta chain) occurred many times. Trimming stripped 6 bases from V and 3 bases from J, with 9 bases between. Germline CDR1 MDHEN, CDR2 SYDVKM. The CDR3 has 12 residues. For Graves' hyperthyroidism to be stable, ophthalmopathy could not progress within 18 months. Cells are PBMCs isolated from roughly 10 ml of fresh blood. Using RNA transcripts as the source, TCR beta CDR3 regions were amplified. First-round RT-PCR with HTBI primers amplified the TCR CDR3 region. TCRdb reprocessed the multiplex PCR reads with MiXCR, giving one entry per CDR3 protein. The repertoire has around 350,000 distinct CDR3 sequences, roughly 13% of them found once; the top ten carry 9.2%. This sample is part of a study of T cells in Graves' hyperthyroidism and ophthalmopathy.

The chain employs TRBV28 and TRBJ2-7; no reliable D call. The sample was blood. The clonotype comes from a woman aged 18-29 years with Graves' hyperthyroidism. The CDR3 spells CASSPVLYEQYF. Written as DNA, the CDR3 is TGTGCCAGCAGCCCGGTCCTCTACGAGCAGTACTTC.